The 32 T cell receptor beta chains reported below all come from one sample, sequenced in a study of shared clonotypes between healthy human individuals. Some clones are missing from TCRdb's copy, which holds only in-frame ones; the method was immunoSEQ multiplex PCR. Of about 2.3 million clones in the sample, 85% to 95% are singletons; the top ten hold under 0.45%. The sample was naive CD4+ T cells from PBMCs. The subset: CD45RA+ positively selected. These receptors were taken from a man between 18 and 29 years old in good health. Some clones in this sample may be carry-over from other donors' samples.

The J gene is TRBJ1-4, the V gene TRBV4-1; TRBD1 matches 10 bases. V lost 1 base and J lost 11; bases outside the gene matches: 10. This CDR3 region has 16 residues. The germline V gene encodes CDR1 MGHRA and CDR2 YSYEKL. The CDR3 loop reads CASSQAGTGVRGKLFF. CDR3 nucleotides: TGCGCCAGCAGCCAAGCCGGGACAGGGGTTCGAGGGAAACTGTTTTTT.

The chain couples TRBV6-6 to TRBJ1-4; D might be TRBD1 (5 bases). This CDR3 region has 14 residues. From germline, CDR1 is MNHNY and CDR2 SVGAGI (reference sequence). V dropped 5 bases and J dropped 5 bases, with 12 bases sitting between them. This CDR3 reads CASSTGTVNEKLFF. The CDR3 DNA sequence: TGTGCCAGCAGTACCGGGACGGTCAATGAAAAACTGTTTTTT.

The chain recombines TRBV4-2 with TRBJ2-3; D is uncertain. Germline V gives CDR1 LGHNA, CDR2 YNFKEQ. V lost 5 bases to trimming and J lost 2 bases, with 8 bases between them. The CDR3 is 13 amino acids. CDR3 DNA sequence: TGTGCCAGCAGCTCCGACGCCACAGATACGCAGTATTTT. Its translation is CASSSDATDTQYF.

V gene TRBV7-2 combines with J gene TRBJ1-3; D is unresolved. The CDR3 runs 14 residues. Germline CDR1 and CDR2: SGHTA and FQGNSA. Trimming stripped 2 bases from V and 1 base from J, with 6 bases between. The CDR3 coding sequence is TGTGCCAGCAGCTTATCCTGGTCTGGAAACACCATATATTTT. It translates to CASSLSWSGNTIYF.

The chain combines TRBV6-1 with TRBJ1-5; 7 bases align to TRBD1. The CDR3 consists of 15 residues. Looked up from germline, CDR1 is MNHNS and CDR2 is SASEGT. Trimming cost V 6 bases and J 3 bases; bases outside gene matches: 8. This CDR3 reads CASSWGRGLNQPQHF. The CDR3 bases are TGTGCCAGCAGCTGGGGAAGGGGGCTCAATCAGCCCCAGCATTTT.

CDR3 in amino acids: CASSGDLGTFRAGELFF. The CDR3 nucleotides read TGCGCCAGCAGCGGGGACCTTGGGACCTTTCGCGCCGGGGAGCTGTTTTTT. The rearrangement links TRBV5-1 to TRBJ2-2; D is possibly TRBD1 or TRBD2 (5 bases each). V was pared by 4 bases and J by 6 bases, with 22 bases between. This CDR3 comprises 17 residues. Germline values: CDR1 SGHRS, CDR2 YFSETQ.

This clone was observed once. This specimen includes other DNA sequences encoding the same CDR3. The chain uses TRBV28 and TRBJ1-5; D is unclear. Germline V lookup: CDR1 MDHEN, CDR2 SYDVKM. V was pared by 3 bases and J by 2 bases, with 5 bases between. The length of the CDR3 is 13 residues. In DNA, the CDR3 is TGTGCCAGCAGTTTGGCGGGCAATCAGCCCCAGCATTTT. It translates to CASSLAGNQPQHF.

The chain is built from TRBV6-1 and TRBJ2-5, with a possible D match to TRBD1 (6 bases). Trimming took off 0 bases at V and 4 bases at J, with 12 bases between the two ends. The CDR3 spans 15 residues. Germline V gene lookup returns CDR1 MNHNS and CDR2 SASEGT. The CDR3 sequence: CASSEAWQGSETQYF. CDR3 sequence (DNA): TGTGCCAGCAGTGAAGCCTGGCAGGGGTCAGAGACCCAGTACTTC.

The chain is built from TRBV27 and TRBJ1-2; D not resolved. Per germline, CDR1 MNHEY and CDR2 SMNVEV (reference sequence). This CDR3 is 14 amino acids long. V lost 2 bases and J 0 bases, leaving 7 bases between the germline ends. The CDR3 bases are TGTGCCAGCAGTTTAGCGGGATCTAACTATGGCTACACCTTC. Protein: CASSLAGSNYGYTF.

This chain uses TRBV5-1 with TRBJ2-3; no reliable D call. The V gene lost 3 bases and the J gene lost 0 bases, with 8 bases spanning the gap. The length of the CDR3 is 14 residues. In germline, CDR1 is SGHRS, CDR2 YFSETQ. CDR3 loop: CASSSRPSTDTQYF. The CDR3 DNA reads TGCGCCAGCAGCTCCCGGCCGAGCACAGATACGCAGTATTTT.

In its sample, this clone was seen once. This chain joins TRBV6-5 and TRBJ2-1; D gene ambiguous. Between the trimmed V and J ends, which lost 6 bases and 0 bases, there was a span of 12 bases. There are 15 residues in the CDR3. Germline V gene data show CDR1 as MNHEY and CDR2 as SVGAGI. CDR3 DNA: TGTGCCAGCAGGTCATACTCCGGCTCCTACAATGAGCAGTTCTTC. Residues: CASRSYSGSYNEQFF.

The rearrangement joins TRBV5-1 to TRBJ2-3; weak D call: TRBD1 (6 bases). The germline V gene has CDR1 SGHRS and CDR2 YFSETQ. Trimming left V 4 bases short and J 0 bases short, with 9 bases between. There are 14 residues in the CDR3. Here the CDR3 reads CASSKDSSTDTQYF. CDR3 in DNA: TGCGCCAGCAGCAAGGACAGTAGCACAGATACGCAGTATTTT.

This clone was observed a single time. The genes are TRBV7-8 and TRBJ2-2; weak D call: TRBD2 (7 bases). The V end was cut by 5 bases, the J end by 4 bases, with 20 bases between. Germline CDR1 and CDR2: SGHVS and FQNEAQ. CDR3 length: 17 residues. The CDR3 region has the DNA TGTGCCAGCAGCCCGGAGGGGGGGATGATAGGCACCGGGGAGCTGTTTTTT. Its translation is CASSPEGGMIGTGELFF.

The rearrangement links TRBV7-2 to TRBJ2-7; no definite D call. V was shortened by 3 bases and J by 0 bases, with 9 bases between the two germline ends. The CDR3 has 14 amino acids. The germline gives CDR1 SGHTA, CDR2 FQGNSA. The CDR3 nucleotides are TGTGCCAGCAGCTTTACCGGGTCCTCCTACGAGCAGTACTTC. It codes for CASSFTGSSYEQYF.

The rearrangement joins TRBV7-2 to TRBJ2-6, with TRBD1 matching over 7 bases. The CDR3 runs 16 residues. The germline CDR1 and CDR2 sequences are SGHTA and FQGNSA. Trimming took 6 bases from V and 0 from J; bases not matched to a gene: 5. CDR3 DNA: TGTGCCAGCAGTAGGGACAGAAGCTCTGGGGCCAACGTCCTGACTTTC. It specifies CASSRDRSSGANVLTF.

CDR3 region: CASSQINEQFF. The DNA of the CDR3 is TGTGCCAGCAGCCAAATTAATGAGCAGTTCTTC. The J gene is TRBJ2-1, the V gene TRBV5-4; no reliable D call. The CDR3 consists of 11 residues. Looked up from germline, CDR1 is SGHNT and CDR2 is YYREEE (reference sequence). Between the trimmed V and J ends, which lost 4 bases and 7 bases, there was a span of 6 bases.

The V call is TRBV19, the J call TRBJ2-4, with TRBD2 matching over 11 bases. This CDR3 contains 17 residues. From germline, CDR1 is LNHDA and CDR2 SQIVND (reference sequence). Unmatched junction bases numbered 10, after V lost 5 bases and J lost 4 bases. The CDR3 DNA reads TGTGCCAGTAGTTCCCCGGGACTAGCGGACATTAAAAACATTCAGTACTTC. Translating it yields CASSSPGLADIKNIQYF.

The V and J genes are TRBV7-9 and TRBJ1-5; D unresolved. V shed 3 bases and J shed 7 bases, with 10 bases lying between them. The germline gives CDR1 SEHNR, CDR2 FQNEAQ (reference sequence). CDR3 length: 13 residues. CDR3 sequence reads: CASSFWSGQPQHF. The CDR3 coding sequence is TGTGCCAGCAGCTTTTGGTCAGGACAGCCCCAGCATTTT.

The chain combines TRBV7-2 with TRBJ2-7; TRBD1 might be the D (6 bases). With 5 bases removed from V and 3 bases from J, the gap between germline ends came to 17 bases. The CDR3 runs to 15 residues. The germline gives CDR1 SGHTA, CDR2 FQGNSA. CDR3 protein: CASSKQGQLYYEQYF. CDR3 DNA: TGTGCCAGCAGCAAACAGGGCCAGCTATACTACGAGCAGTACTTC.

The V call is TRBV4-1, the J call TRBJ1-2; D is undetermined. The length of the CDR3 is 15 residues. V was clipped by 0 bases and J by 6 bases, with 14 bases between them. CDR1 MGHRA and CDR2 YSYEKL come from the germline V gene. CDR3 nucleotides: TGCGCCAGCAGCCAAGAAGGGATCCGGACCCATGGCTACACCTTC. This gives the protein CASSQEGIRTHGYTF.

The V and J genes are TRBV6-6 and TRBJ2-7; D gene uncertain. V lost 5 bases and J lost 6, with 20 bases in between. CDR3 size: 15 residues. Germline CDR1 reads MNHNY; CDR2 reads SVGAGI (reference sequence). As DNA, the CDR3 is TGTGCCAGCAGTCAAATCCCGACAATTACCTGCGAGCAGTACTTC. This codes for CASSQIPTITCEQYF.

The V call is TRBV5-4, the J call TRBJ2-3; a weak D match, TRBD2 (5 bases). V was cut by 10 bases and J by 0 bases, with 18 bases left in between. From germline, CDR1 is SGHNT and CDR2 YYREEE (reference sequence). The length of the CDR3 is 15 residues. The CDR3 region is CAVLDARTSTDTQYF. DNA for the CDR3: TGTGCCGTACTAGATGCCCGGACTAGCACAGATACGCAGTATTTT.

This chain connects TRBV7-3 to TRBJ2-1; TRBD2 aligns across 9 bases. This CDR3 contains 17 residues. V was pared by 4 bases and J by 5 bases, with 12 bases of the junction left unmatched. Germline V CDR1 and CDR2: SGHTA, FQGTGA. In DNA, the CDR3 is TGTGCCAGCAGCTACTTCACCCTAGCGGGGCAAAACAATGAGCAGTTCTTC. Encoded protein: CASSYFTLAGQNNEQFF.

The chain couples TRBV27 to TRBJ2-7; unclear D gene. The germline gives CDR1 MNHEY, CDR2 SMNVEV (reference sequence). The length of the CDR3 is 13 residues. V lost 8 bases and J 7 bases, leaving 18 bases between the germline ends. Here the CDR3 reads CASCLPTMEEQYF. The CDR3 coding sequence is TGTGCCAGCTGCCTTCCGACAATGGAAGAGCAGTACTTC.

The DNA for the CDR3 is TGTGCCAGTAGTCTACCTCCATCCCACGGCAATGAGCAGTTCTTC. Encoded protein: CASSLPPSHGNEQFF. The chain couples TRBV19 to TRBJ2-1; D gene ambiguous. V lost 5 bases and J lost 6, with 17 bases in between. The CDR3 has 15 amino acids. From germline, CDR1 is LNHDA and CDR2 SQIVND (reference sequence). The full variable domain, rest sourced from reference TRBV19 and TRBJ2-1, is DGGITQSPKYLFRKEGQNVTLSCEQNLNHDAMYWYRQDPGQGLRLIYYSQIVNDFQKGDIAEGYSVSREKKESFPLTVTSAQKNPTAFYLCASSLPPSHGNEQFFGPGTRLTVL.

The gene calls are TRBV18 and TRBJ1-4; 8 bases map to TRBD1. Germline CDR1 and CDR2: KGHSH and LQKENI. The CDR3 contains 17 residues. V was clipped by 2 bases and J by 6 bases; unmatched bases: 11. DNA of the CDR3: TGTGCCAGCTCACCAACGGCAGGGGGCGCGTTGGATGAAAAACTGTTTTTT. It is translated as CASSPTAGGALDEKLFF.

The V gene is TRBV28, the J gene TRBJ1-1, with D perhaps matching TRBD1 (5 bases). V was trimmed by 8 bases and J by 0 bases, leaving 13 bases between them. The germline V gene has CDR1 MDHEN and CDR2 SYDVKM. The CDR3 extends over 14 amino acids. Written as DNA, the CDR3 is TGTGCCAGCTTTCGCCAGACAGTGAACACTGAAGCTTTCTTT. Translation: CASFRQTVNTEAFF.

The rearrangement links TRBV4-1 to TRBJ2-7; 15 bases align to TRBD2. The CDR3 spans 18 residues. Looked up from germline, CDR1 is MGHRA and CDR2 is YSYEKL. Trimming took 3 bases from V and 2 from J; bases not matched to a gene: 8. In DNA form, the CDR3 reads TGCGCCAGCAGCCACCCCCTCGGACTAGCGGGAGGGGCCTACGAGCAGTACTTC. This codes for CASSHPLGLAGGAYEQYF.

The gene calls are TRBV29-1 and TRBJ2-5; 8 bases match TRBD1. V lost 4 bases to trimming and J lost 4 bases; unmatched junction nucleotides: 14. The germline V gene has CDR1 SQVTM and CDR2 ANQGSEA. The CDR3 has 16 amino acids. The CDR3 coding sequence is TGCAGCGTTGCCGAAGGTGGGACAGGCGCTCGAGAGACCCAGTACTTC. This sequence encodes CSVAEGGTGARETQYF.

The chain couples TRBV7-2 to TRBJ1-1, with D possibly matching TRBD1 (5 bases). Germline lookup yields CDR1 SGHTA and CDR2 FQGNSA. The CDR3 consists of 16 residues. Between the trimmed V and J ends, which lost 3 bases and 1 base, there was a span of 15 bases. This CDR3 is CASSFYGAVTNTEAFF. The CDR3 DNA follows: TGTGCCAGCAGCTTTTACGGGGCGGTGACGAACACTGAAGCTTTCTTT.

This chain connects TRBV19 to TRBJ2-1, with D maybe TRBD1 (6 bases). Germline-derived CDR1 and CDR2 are LNHDA and SQIVND (reference sequence). With 6 bases removed from V and 0 bases from J, the gap between germline ends came to 9 bases. The CDR3 runs 14 residues. CDR3 loop: CASSQGSSYNEQFF. The CDR3 bases are TGTGCCAGTAGCCAGGGGAGCTCCTACAATGAGCAGTTCTTC.

This chain joins TRBV9 and TRBJ1-1, with unresolved D. The CDR3 spans 15 residues. Trimming took off 1 base at V and 5 bases at J, with 15 bases between the two ends. Germline V lookup: CDR1 SGDLS, CDR2 YYNGEE. The DNA for the CDR3 is TGTGCCAGCAGCGTAAGGTCCCGGGGAGGGACTGAAGCTTTCTTT. It encodes CASSVRSRGGTEAFF.